This entry is about one TCR beta chain. The source of the sample is a study of B cell selection in AIRE deficiency. Conventional CD4 T cells were sorted as CD4+CD127+ cells. Method: immunoSEQ multiplex PCR; TCRdb's copy keeps in-frame clones and lacks some. Among fewer than 30,000 clones, around 97% were seen once, and the ten largest hold around 0.19%. The CDR3 sequence is 15 residues long. Germline V CDR1 and CDR2: LNHDA, SQIVND (reference sequence). V was shortened by 6 bases and J by 3 bases, with 15 bases between the two germline ends. What was sequenced was conventional CD4+ T cells sorted from PBMCs. The receptor was isolated from a human donor with AIRE deficiency. The chain is built from TRBV19 and TRBJ2-1; D ambiguous. The CDR3 DNA sequence: TGTGCCAGTAGCCCGCGGAGTGGTTACTACAATGAGCAGTTCTTC. Translating it yields CASSPRSGYYNEQFF.